The TCR beta chain under discussion was sequenced for a study of vaccination and CD4 T cells after COVID-19. As for the study in general: Controls used CEFX viral epitopes (positive), HIV-1 Nef peptides (negative), or no peptide.

CD4+ T cells that had been cultured provided DNA sequenced with the Oncomine TCR Beta short-read assay. One entry per CDR3 protein results from TCRdb running MiXCR on the PCR reads. The table shows 7,000 or so distinct CDR3 sequences, with less than 80% occurring only once. Treatment indicated: approximately nine-day PBMC culture with coronavirus spike peptide pools or control peptides (ViraFEST assay). Germline loops: CDR1 MNHEY, CDR2 SMNVEV (reference sequence). V lost 1 base to trimming and J lost 7 bases, with 19 bases between them. The CDR3 runs to 16 residues. Worth noting for this clonotype: The antigen is not known.

Source material: CD4+ T cells from blood, cultured in vitro. This sequence was found in a human donor who had recovered from COVID-19. The V call is TRBV27, the J call TRBJ1-2; D is unresolved. CDR3 protein: CASSLLAALAGGGYTF. The CDR3 DNA is TGTGCCAGCAGTTTATTGGCCGCCCTGGCAGGAGGTGGCTACACCTTC.